This TCR beta chain is drawn from a study of shared clonotypes between healthy human individuals. Deep-level assay runs were performed. The data were produced by immunoSEQ multiplex PCR, yet TCRdb's version contains in-frame clones alone and is incomplete. The table shows about 2.3 million clones, with 85% to 95% occurring only once. V was trimmed by 7 bases and J by 7 bases, leaving 20 bases between them. The CDR3 spans 13 residues. The germline V gene has CDR1 SQVTM and CDR2 ANQGSEA. The gene calls are TRBV29-1 and TRBJ2-7, with a possible D match to TRBD2 (7 bases). The sequence was collected from a man aged 18-30 years in good health. Some clones in this sample may be carry-over from other donors' samples. Sample: naive CD4+ T cells from PBMCs. Indicated subset: CD45RA+ positively selected. This CDR3 reads CSGGRGPTGEQYF. CDR3 coding DNA: TGCAGCGGGGGGCGGGGGCCCACGGGTGAGCAGTACTTC.